These 13 T cell receptor beta chains were all obtained from the same sample, sequenced in a study of spatial heterogeneity in lung cancer (dated by TCRdb to 2018 to 2020). Per the publication, the time point label means: blood at routine non-recurrence follow-up after resection. Library preparation used 5' RACE. Data came from a NextSeq 500. TCRdb trimmed the raw reads at Q25, called clones with MiXCR and kept productive beta chains. Here each entry gathers all rows of one CDR3 protein and keeps the most common genes and DNA. For this sample there are around 32,000 distinct CDR3 sequences; 10% appear just once. 25% to 35% of the sample lies in the top ten. This material consisted of PBMCs, taken at follow-up. Receptors were obtained from a female donor with early-stage non-small cell lung cancer.

In this sample, this clonotype turned up many times. The chain has TRBV5-4 and TRBJ2-6, with TRBD1 identical over 7 bases. Germline assignment: CDR1 SGHNT and CDR2 YYREEE (reference sequence). V lost 4 bases and J lost 0; bases outside the gene matches: 7. The CDR3 runs to 17 residues. CDR3 sequence: CASSINRGDSGANVLTF. CDR3 nucleotides: TGTGCCAGCAGCATCAACAGGGGCGACTCTGGGGCCAACGTCCTGACTTTC.

With respect to this clonotype: This could be a read error, since a much larger clone is one nucleotide away. This chain joins TRBV7-2 and TRBJ1-1; possible D gene TRBD1, 6 bases. The V gene's germline CDR1 is SGHTA and CDR2 FQGNSA. The CDR3 has 15 amino acids. V was shortened by 7 bases and J by 3 bases, with 18 bases between the two germline ends. CDR3 DNA: TGTGCCAGCACCCAACCCAACAGGGAAGACACTGAAGCTTTCTTT. This sequence encodes CASTQPNREDTEAFF.

This clonotype was counted at least ten times. This rearrangement joins TRBV7-8 to TRBJ2-1, with 9 bases that match TRBD1. After removal of 3 bases from V and 4 bases from J, the junction contained 4 bases not matched to a gene. Germline-derived CDR1 and CDR2 are SGHVS and FQNEAQ. The CDR3 has 15 amino acids. The CDR3 coding sequence is TGTGCCAGCAGCTTCCGGACAGGGGAGTACAATGAGCAGTTCTTC. Its translation: CASSFRTGEYNEQFF.

This clonotype appeared many times. The chain is built from TRBV7-9 and TRBJ2-7; D perhaps matches TRBD1 (6 bases). CDR1 is SEHNR, CDR2 FQNEAQ, per germline (reference sequence). CDR3 size: 15 residues. V dropped 5 bases and J dropped 7 bases, with 21 bases sitting between them. Here the CDR3 reads CASSPVELGTKEQYF. The DNA for the CDR3 is TGTGCCAGCAGCCCAGTGGAACTGGGGACAAAGGAGCAGTACTTC.

The table lists this clonotype with many counts. This rearrangement joins TRBV5-6 to TRBJ2-5; 12 bases map to TRBD2. The V and J ends lost 3 bases and 4 bases, in that order; junction bases with no gene match: 7. The CDR3 loop spans 16 amino acids. The V gene's germline CDR1 is SGHDT and CDR2 YYEEEE. Here the CDR3 DNA reads TGTGCCAGCAGCTCTAGCGGGGGGGCCCGTCGAGAGACCCAGTACTTC. Protein: CASSSSGGARRETQYF.

This clonotype was detected many times. The rearrangement links TRBV7-2 to TRBJ2-5; possibly TRBD2 for D (6 bases). V dropped 2 bases and J dropped 2 bases, with 15 bases sitting between them. The CDR3 sequence is 16 residues long. CDR1 SGHTA and CDR2 FQGNSA come from the germline V gene. CDR3 residues: CASSLIRLATQETQYF. In DNA form, the CDR3 reads TGTGCCAGCAGCTTAATCCGGCTAGCGACTCAAGAGACCCAGTACTTC.

This clonotype came up many times. The rearrangement joins TRBV11-2 to TRBJ2-3; TRBD1 agrees at 7 bases. Germline loops: CDR1 SGHAT, CDR2 FQNNGV. V was pared by 3 bases and J by 2 bases, with 8 bases of the junction left unmatched. This CDR3 contains 16 residues. The CDR3, as DNA: TGTGCCAGCAGCTTTATCCGGGACAGCCTCACAGATACGCAGTATTTT. It specifies CASSFIRDSLTDTQYF.

This clonotype was seen ten or more times. The chain couples TRBV28 to TRBJ2-5; 13 bases are a match to TRBD2. The germline gives CDR1 MDHEN, CDR2 SYDVKM. V was clipped by 4 bases and J by 1 base; unmatched bases: 6. The CDR3 sequence is 17 residues long. The CDR3 nucleotides are TGTGCCAGCAGTTCTGGGACTAGCGGGGCCCGCCAAGAGACCCAGTACTTC. It specifies CASSSGTSGARQETQYF.

This clonotype showed up many times. The V call is TRBV28, the J call TRBJ2-5; D remains ambiguous. V was cut by 5 bases and J by 5 bases, with 15 bases left in between. Germline V gene lookup returns CDR1 MDHEN and CDR2 SYDVKM. This CDR3 spans 14 amino acids. CDR3 coding DNA: TGTGCCAGCAGTCCGAGGTTGGGTTCGGAGACCCAGTACTTC. Its protein product is CASSPRLGSETQYF.

The CDR3 protein is CASSMEGGWNPAITEAFF. As DNA, the CDR3 is TGTGCCAGCAGCATGGAGGGGGGATGGAATCCCGCGATAACTGAAGCTTTCTTT. The chain joins TRBV6-1 to TRBJ1-1; possibly TRBD1 for D (6 bases). There are 18 residues in the CDR3. The V and J ends lost 6 bases and 5 bases respectively, with 28 bases between them. Per the germline V gene, CDR1 is MNHNS and CDR2 is SASEGT.

This clonotype was recorded at least ten times. This chain connects TRBV20-1 to TRBJ2-7, with D hard to call. The germline gives CDR1 DFQATT, CDR2 SNEGSKA (reference sequence). V was trimmed by 3 bases and J by 2 bases, leaving 8 bases between them. CDR3 length equals 12 residues. CDR3 residues: CSARDGPYEQYF. The CDR3 nucleotides read TGCAGTGCTAGGGACGGGCCCTACGAGCAGTACTTC.

This clonotype was seen at least ten times. J is TRBJ2-7 and V is TRBV5-5, with D perhaps given as TRBD1 or TRBD2 (5 bases each). The germline gives CDR1 SGHKS, CDR2 YYEKEE (reference sequence). This CDR3 comprises 16 residues. The V end was cut by 2 bases, the J end by 3 bases, with 18 bases between. Written as DNA, the CDR3 is TGTGCCAGCAGCTTCGTACCGGGACCCGGGGACTACGAGCAGTACTTC. This encodes CASSFVPGPGDYEQYF.

This clonotype has only a few counts. The genes are TRBV5-1 and TRBJ2-7, with D possibly TRBD2 on 5 matching bases. This CDR3 has 12 amino acids. V shed 2 bases and J shed 7 bases, with 10 bases lying between them. Per germline, CDR1 SGHRS and CDR2 YFSETQ. CDR3 region: CASSFEGLEQYF. The CDR3 nucleotides are TGCGCCAGCAGCTTTGAGGGTTTGGAGCAGTACTTC.